These T cell receptor beta chains were read from a single sample in a study of cytomegalovirus exposure and HLA in healthy donors. Sequencing was performed with immunoSEQ multiplex PCR; in TCRdb, only in-frame clones are kept and a portion is missing. The sample has some 130,000 clones; approximately 80% are singletons. Sequencing was performed on PBMCs. All receptors come from a woman in her 50s in good health and CMV-seropositive. The CDR3 runs from the conserved cysteine through the conserved F or W. A D gene is named only where the DNA matches it firmly. Clone size appears in some rows only: once, few, many, or a class for an expanded clone.

d_gene	v_gene	abundance	j_gene	CDR3nt	CDR3aa
TRBD1	TRBV7-2	.	TRBJ1-1	TGTGCCAGCAGCGCCTGGACAGGGGGAAACACTGAAGCTTTCTTT	CASSAWTGGNTEAFF
.	TRBV9	.	TRBJ2-3	TGTGCCAGCAGCGTAAGTAGCGTGGGGGCGACAGATACGCAGTATTTT	CASSVSSVGATDTQYF
TRBD2	TRBV11-2	once	TRBJ2-1	TGTGCCGTCGCCGAGGGTCTAGCGGGCTTACCTGGGGATGAGCAGTTCTTC	CAVAEGLAGLPGDEQFF
TRBD2	TRBV5-1	.	TRBJ2-3	TGCGCCAGCAGAAACGCGGGGGGGTCAGATACGCAGTATTTT	CASRNAGGSDTQYF
.	TRBV28	.	TRBJ2-2	TGTGCCAGCAGTTTATTTCGGGGGGCACACACCGGGGAGCTGTTTTTT	CASSLFRGAHTGELFF
.	TRBV5-4	.	TRBJ1-1	TGTGCCAGCAGCATTGGGGCAGGGGTCATGAACACTGAAGCTTTCTTT	CASSIGAGVMNTEAFF
TRBD1	TRBV5-1	.	TRBJ2-7	TGCGCCAGCAGCCCGGTGGGGACAGGGGGGGCCGAGCAGTACTTC	CASSPVGTGGAEQYF
TRBD1	TRBV6-5	few	TRBJ2-3	TGTGCCAGCAGTCACCCGCAGGGGGCTAGAAATACGCAGTATTTT	CASSHPQGARNTQYF
.	TRBV6-5	.	TRBJ1-5	TGTGCCAGCACCGAGGCCCATTCGGGGCAGCCCCAGCATTTT	CASTEAHSGQPQHF
TRBD1	TRBV4-1	few	TRBJ1-4	TGTGCCAGCAGCCAAGATGGACAGGGTAATGAAAAACTGTTTTTT	CASSQDGQGNEKLFF
TRBD2	TRBV29-1	.	TRBJ2-1	TGCAGCGTTGTTCCGGGGGGCTCCTACAATGAGCAGTTCTTC	CSVVPGGSYNEQFF
.	TRBV5-8	.	TRBJ1-5	TGTGCCAGCGGGGACACCTATCAGCCCCAGCATTTT	CASGDTYQPQHF
TRBD1	TRBV5-1	.	TRBJ2-5	TGCGCCAGCAGCACGGGACAGGGGGGGGAGACCCAGTACTTC	CASSTGQGGETQYF
.	TRBV20-1	.	TRBJ1-1	TGCAGGGACGTAAGGGGTAGTGAAGCTTTCTTT	CRDVRGSEAFF
TRBD1	TRBV28	.	TRBJ2-2	TGTGCCAGCAGAGGGACAGGGGTTCACACCGGGGAGCTGTTTTTT	CASRGTGVHTGELFF
TRBD2	TRBV7-9	.	TRBJ2-1	TGTGCCAGCAGGGGGGGGAGCGCTAGCTCCTACAATGAGCAGTTCTTC	CASRGGSASSYNEQFF
.	TRBV20-1	.	TRBJ2-3	TGCAGTACGAAGAGCGCAGATACGCAGTATTTT	CSTKSADTQYF
.	TRBV7-9	few	TRBJ1-2	TGTGCCAGCAGCTTTTGGGAGACCTATGGCTACACCTTC	CASSFWETYGYTF
.	TRBV4-2	.	TRBJ1-3	TGTGCCAGCAGCCAAGATGAGGGCAGCTCTGGAAACACCATATATTTT	CASSQDEGSSGNTIYF
TRBD1	TRBV2	few	TRBJ2-2	TGTGCCAGCAGTGAAAAGGGGGCATGGACCGGGGAGCTGTTTTTT	CASSEKGAWTGELFF
.	TRBV5-5	.	TRBJ2-1	TGTGCCAGCAGCTTGGGGCAGGGTATTTCCTACAATGAGCAGTTCTTC	CASSLGQGISYNEQFF
.	TRBV5-4	few	TRBJ1-2	TGTGCCAGCAGCTTTAGCTATGGCTACACCTTC	CASSFSYGYTF
.	TRBV29-1	.	TRBJ1-1	TGCAGCGTCGGGATGGGCACTGAAGCTTTCTTT	CSVGMGTEAFF
.	TRBV29-1	.	TRBJ2-5	TGCAGCGCCGTACAGGGTCCCCAAGAGACCCAGTACTTC	CSAVQGPQETQYF
.	TRBV7-3	.	TRBJ1-4	TGTGCCAGCAGCTTAAGAGGGGGAGAAAAACTGTTTTTT	CASSLRGGEKLFF
.	TRBV9	.	TRBJ1-6	TGTGCCAGCAGCGCAGGGATTTCCTATAATTCACCCCTCCACTTT	CASSAGISYNSPLHF